This T cell receptor (beta chain) originates from a study of shared clonotypes between healthy human individuals. Study at large: The study used three CD4 naive, three CD4 memory, two CD8 naive and one CD8 memory plate per donor.

Positive CCR7 selection of CD45RO-negative cells yielded the naive CD8 cells, and terminally differentiated effector memory CD45RA+ cells were excluded. Study-level points and caveats: Richness estimates generally favored naive over memory subsets.

In the sorted-subset replicate PCRs, 150 to 200 ng DNA, 25,000 to 30,000 T cell genomes, was used. Per the study methods: Sequence data from immunoSEQ were junction-only and lacked quality scores; consequently, filtering differed. The data were produced by immunoSEQ multiplex PCR, yet TCRdb's version contains in-frame clones alone and is incomplete. V and J calls plus clone size are reproduced from that table; the DNA served to infer D and trimming. The data show over 2 million clones, about 95% seen once. CDR1 and CDR2 (germline): SGHNT, YYREEE (reference sequence). The CDR3 length is 17 residues. Trimming stripped 0 bases from V and 5 bases from J, with 15 bases between. As concerns this clone: The target antigen is unknown.

The sequence was obtained from a man younger than 35 in good health. Sequenced: naive CD8+ T cells sorted from blood. The J gene is TRBJ1-6, the V gene TRBV5-4, with D unclear. The chain's CDR3 is CASSLGGRASDNSPLHF. The CDR3 nucleotides are TGTGCCAGCAGCTTGGGAGGGCGGGCTAGTGATAATTCACCCCTCCACTTT.